This T cell receptor (beta chain) was observed in a study of blood T cell repertoires in COVID-19. About the research overall: Some COVID-19 samples were acute and others convalescent; all came from the United States, Italy and Spain. T cells, B-cell-depleted T cells, or PBMCs provided the cDNA or gDNA that served as material.

This table comes from immunoSEQ multiplex PCR, and its TCRdb copy is limited to in-frame clones, with some not included. This sample has about 150,000 clones, with more than 80% found just once. Per germline, CDR1 PRHDT and CDR2 FYEKMQ (reference sequence). Germline trimming cut 0 bases from V and 4 bases from J; bases unmatched to any gene: 7. This CDR3 is 16 amino acids long. The sample consisted of peripheral blood. V and J are TRBV13 and TRBJ2-7, with 9 bases lining up with TRBD2. The clonotype was recovered from a man aged 50 or older with acute or convalescent COVID-19. CDR3 region: CASSLGSGLAKYEQYF. As DNA, the CDR3 is TGTGCCAGCAGCTTAGGCTCGGGACTAGCTAAGTACGAGCAGTACTTC.